What follows are 12 T cell receptor beta chains derived from one specimen sequenced in a study of metastatic and nonmetastatic thyroid tumors. TCRdb redid the clone calls on the PCR reads using MiXCR. The sample shows fewer than 40,000 clones, 16% of them seen only once. Treatment of any kind had been given to no patient before thyroid surgery. The sequenced sample consisted of blood. The receptors originated from a female donor with papillary thyroid cancer or a benign thyroid nodule (not recorded which). Some clones in this sample may be carry-over from other donors' samples.

Ten or more counts support this clone. This chain links TRBV15 with TRBJ2-1; D unresolved. The germline CDR1 and CDR2 sequences are LNHNV and YYDKDF (reference sequence). CDR3 length: 17 amino acids. The V and J ends lost 1 base and 2 bases respectively, with 15 bases between them. The CDR3 sequence: CATSRAPGSLAYNEQFF. The CDR3 region has the DNA TGTGCCACCAGCAGAGCTCCCGGGTCGTTAGCCTACAATGAGCAGTTCTTC.

At least ten counts were recorded for this clone. V and J are TRBV3-1 and TRBJ2-7; 9 nucleotides align to TRBD2. Germline CDR1 LGHDT, CDR2 YNNKEL (reference sequence). V dropped 4 bases and J dropped 2; count of bases not matched to a gene: 12. The CDR3 loop spans 17 amino acids. The CDR3 loop is CASSRGTSSSTTYEQYF. The DNA of the CDR3 is TGTGCCAGCAGCCGCGGGACTAGCTCCTCTACGACCTACGAGCAGTACTTC.

This clone was detected a few times. One junction end does not reproduce the germline sequence, and a read error may be involved. CDR3 sequence: CASSLGQVAHDQYF. The CDR3 coding sequence is TGTGCCAGCAGTCTAGGACAGGTAGCCCACGATCAGTACTTC. V and J are TRBV28 and TRBJ2-7, with 7 bases matching TRBD1. The CDR3 spans 14 residues. In germline, CDR1 is MDHEN, CDR2 SYDVKM. The full variable domain, its missing parts supplied by reference TRBV28 and TRBJ2-7, is DVKVTQSSRYLVKRTGEKVFLECVQDMDHENMFWYRQDPGLGLRLIYFSYDVKMKEKGDIPEGYSVSREKKERFSLILESASTNQTSMYLCASSLGQVAHDQYFGPGTRLTVT.

This clone is medium-sized. The chain uses TRBV6-5 and TRBJ2-1, with 14 positions matching TRBD2. The CDR3 is made up of 18 amino acids. Germline V CDR1 and CDR2: MNHEY, SVGAGI. V dropped 4 bases and J dropped 3; count of bases not matched to a gene: 8. The CDR3 protein is CASSSPGLAGEIYNEQFF. DNA of the CDR3: TGTGCCAGCAGTTCCCCGGGACTAGCGGGAGAAATCTACAATGAGCAGTTCTTC.

This clone has only one observation. J is TRBJ2-3 and V is TRBV11-1, with 15 bases matching TRBD2. After removal of 5 bases from V and 6 bases from J, the junction contained 6 bases not matched to a gene. The germline V gene encodes CDR1 SGHAT and CDR2 FQDESV (reference sequence). This CDR3 spans 16 amino acids. In DNA, the CDR3 is TGTGCCAGCAGCCTCCCGGGACTAGCGGGAGGCGATACGCAGTATTTT. The encoded protein is CASSLPGLAGGDTQYF.

Details on this clone: This could be a read error, since a much larger clone is one nucleotide away. J is TRBJ2-7 and V is TRBV29-1, with D unclear. The CDR3 loop spans 8 amino acids. CDR1 is SQVTM, CDR2 ANQGSEA, per germline. The chain's CDR3 is CIPVRQYF. In DNA form, the CDR3 reads TGCATCCCTGTACGGCAGTACTTC.

This clone showed up just once. The J gene is TRBJ2-7, the V gene TRBV5-6; TRBD1 matches 7 bases. Germline assignment: CDR1 SGHDT and CDR2 YYEEEE. The CDR3 consists of 15 residues. V was clipped by 4 bases and J by 5 bases; unmatched bases: 12. CDR3 nucleotides: TGTGCCAGCAGCGCGACAGGGAGTGGGGTTCACGAGCAGTACTTC. Protein: CASSATGSGVHEQYF.

This clone was picked up many times. V usage is TRBV15 and J usage is TRBJ2-3; 9 bases agree with TRBD1. The CDR3 length is 16 residues. V shed 0 bases and J 4 bases; nucleotides not matched to a gene: 5. Germline CDR1 LNHNV, CDR2 YYDKDF (reference sequence). The CDR3: CATSRDAGQGPDTQYF. Here the CDR3 DNA reads TGTGCCACCAGCAGAGATGCGGGACAGGGTCCAGATACGCAGTATTTT.

The rearrangement joins TRBV30 to TRBJ2-5, with 8 bases lining up with TRBD2. This CDR3 is built from 15 residues. Germline V lookup: CDR1 GTSNPN, CDR2 SVGIG (reference sequence). The ends lost 7 bases at V and 5 bases at J; junction bases unmatched: 15. CDR3 in DNA: TGTGCCTTGTGTGTCAGCGGGAGAGTATTGGAGACCCAGTACTTC. Protein: CALCVSGRVLETQYF.

This chain joins TRBV5-1 and TRBJ1-1, with a tentative D call TRBD1 (5 bases). The V gene lost 0 bases and the J gene lost 1 base, with 10 bases spanning the gap. The CDR3 consists of 15 residues. Germline CDR1 and CDR2: SGHRS and YFSETQ. CDR3 nucleotides: TGCGCCAGCAGCTTGGTGGGGGGAAAGAACACTGAAGCTTTCTTT. Amino acids: CASSLVGGKNTEAFF. The full variable domain, in which reference TRBV5-1 and TRBJ1-1 provide the parts outside the CDR3, is KAGVTQTPRYLIKTRGQQVTLSCSPISGHRSVSWYQQTPGQGLQFLFEYFSETQRNKGNFPGRFSGRQFSNSRSEMNVSTLELGDSALYLCASSLVGGKNTEAFFGQGTRLTVV.

This clone has a handful of counts. V is TRBV12-3 or TRBV12-4 and J is TRBJ2-3, with 13 nucleotides matching TRBD2. V dropped 6 bases and J dropped 9; count of bases not matched to a gene: 6. The CDR3 has 14 residues. DNA of the CDR3: TGTGCCAGCAGCATGACTAGCGGGAGGTTGACGCAGTATTTT. Translating it yields CASSMTSGRLTQYF.

Only a few counts were recorded for this clone. It may be a read error: a sequence one base away is much more abundant. The chain uses TRBV6-1 and TRBJ1-5, with unresolved D. The V end lost 10 bases, the J end lost 6 bases, and 16 bases lay between the germline ends. The CDR3 has 13 amino acids. Germline CDR1 and CDR2: MNHNS and SASEGT. CDR3 nucleotide sequence: TGTGCCACCTCGGAGAAGGGTTTTCAGCCCCAGCATTTT. It specifies CATSEKGFQPQHF.